A selection of T cell receptor beta chains follows, all from one sample in a study of blood T cell repertoires in COVID-19. The repertoire was sequenced with immunoSEQ multiplex PCR; TCRdb's copy has only in-frame clones and lacks some. The sample has 150,000 to 200,000 clones; 85% to 95% are singletons. Specimen: peripheral blood. All receptors derive from a woman between 50 and 59 years old with acute or convalescent COVID-19. The CDR3 runs from the conserved cysteine through the conserved F or W. The D gene is left open where the match is weak. The size of a clone is reported for some rows only, either as once, few or many, or as a class for expanded clones.

>-|TRBJ2-1|TRBV7-9|TRBD2
CASSLGGTSEDEQFF
TGTGCCAGCAGCTTAGGGGGGACTAGCGAGGATGAGCAGTTCTTC
>once|TRBJ2-2|TRBV6-5|TRBD2
CASSFGTSGETGELFF
TGTGCCAGCAGTTTCGGGACTAGCGGAGAAACCGGGGAGCTGTTTTTT
>-|TRBJ1-6|TRBV7-3|-
CASSQGGDSPLHF
TGTGCCAGCAGCCAAGGGGGAGATTCACCCCTCCACTTT
>-|TRBJ1-2|TRBV15|-
CATSRGRMADLSIGYTF
TGTGCCACCAGCAGAGGACGAATGGCTGACTTGAGTATAGGCTACACCTTC
>-|TRBJ2-3|TRBV5-8|TRBD1
CASSLGQGSTDTQYF
TGTGCCAGCAGCTTGGGACAGGGGAGCACAGATACGCAGTATTTT
>-|TRBJ2-5|TRBV2|-
CASTKRDSQETQYF
TGTGCCAGCACCAAAAGGGACTCCCAAGAGACCCAGTACTTC
>-|TRBJ2-5|TRBV6-6|-
CASSMRGSQETQYF
TGTGCCAGCAGTATGCGGGGCTCTCAAGAGACCCAGTACTTC
>-|TRBJ1-1|TRBV28|TRBD1
CASSSPGGAKTEAFF
TGTGCCAGCAGTTCCCCAGGGGGCGCGAAGACTGAAGCTTTCTTT
>-|TRBJ1-4|TRBV18|-
CASSPPREKLFF
TGTGCCAGCTCACCACCTCGGGAAAAACTGTTTTTT
>-|TRBJ2-3|TRBV25-1|-
CASSDNLDRSTDTQYF
TGTGCCAGCAGTGATAACCTGGACAGAAGCACAGATACGCAGTATTTT
>-|TRBJ2-7|TRBV7-3|TRBD1
CASSDDRVGEQYF
TGTGCCAGCAGTGACGACAGGGTCGGAGAGCAGTACTTC
>-|TRBJ1-5|TRBV30|-
CAWSGRSGNSNQPQHF
TGTGCCTGGAGTGGAAGATCAGGGAATAGCAATCAGCCCCAGCATTTT
>-|TRBJ1-1|TRBV18|-
CASSAQDTNTEAFF
TGTGCCAGCTCAGCTCAGGACACGAACACTGAAGCTTTCTTT
>-|TRBJ1-2|TRBV2|-
CASSVDSNYGYTF
TGTGCCAGCAGTGTAGACAGTAACTATGGCTACACCTTC
>-|TRBJ2-2|TRBV7-2|-
CASSLLSNRGGNTGELFF
TGTGCCAGCAGCTTACTGTCAAATAGGGGGGGGAACACCGGGGAGCTGTTTTTT
>-|TRBJ1-2|TRBV7-8|-
CASSSFGTSNYGYTF
TGTGCCAGCAGCTCCTTCGGGACATCAAACTATGGCTACACCTTC
>-|TRBJ1-1|TRBV5-4|TRBD1
CASSRRDREEAFF
TGTGCCAGCAGCCGCCGGGACAGGGAGGAAGCTTTCTTT
>-|TRBJ1-2|TRBV2|-
CASRQALGYGYTF
TGTGCCAGCAGACAGGCTCTAGGCTATGGCTACACCTTC
>once|TRBJ1-1|TRBV15|-
CATSRYRENTEAFF
TGTGCCACCAGCAGGTACAGAGAGAACACTGAAGCTTTCTTT
>-|TRBJ2-3|TRBV5-6|-
CASSFGGQDTQYF
TGTGCCAGCAGCTTCGGGGGGCAAGATACGCAGTATTTT
>-|TRBJ2-2|TRBV11-2|TRBD1
CASDTGGRYTGELFF
TGTGCCAGCGATACAGGGGGTCGTTACACCGGGGAGCTGTTTTTT
>-|TRBJ2-2|TRBV11-2|-
CASSLAIGGTNTGELFF
TGTGCCAGCAGCTTAGCGATAGGGGGAACTAACACCGGGGAGCTGTTTTTT
>-|TRBJ1-1|TRBV2|-
CASSWGRRGTEAFF
TGTGCCAGCAGTTGGGGCAGGCGGGGAACTGAAGCTTTCTTT
>-|TRBJ2-7|TRBV4-3|TRBD1
CASSQDVVGQGYEQYF
TGCGCCAGCAGCCAAGACGTAGTGGGACAGGGGTACGAGCAGTACTTC
>-|TRBJ1-2|TRBV9|TRBD1
CASSATGKYGYTF
TGTGCCAGCAGTGCGACAGGGAAGTATGGCTACACCTTC
>once|TRBJ2-1|TRBV28|TRBD1
CASRKDRGVSSYNEQFF
TGTGCCAGCAGGAAGGACAGGGGGGTAAGCTCCTACAATGAGCAGTTCTTC
>-|TRBJ1-2|TRBV19|-
CASSLFPSDGYTF
TGTGCCAGTAGTCTTTTCCCCTCGGATGGCTACACCTTC
>-|TRBJ2-7|TRBV13|TRBD1
CASTEGQGVRVYEQYF
TGTGCCAGCACCGAAGGACAGGGCGTCAGGGTCTACGAGCAGTACTTC
>-|TRBJ1-1|TRBV6-6|-
CASSYGRVTEAFF
TGTGCCAGCAGTTACGGGCGGGTCACTGAAGCTTTCTTT
>-|TRBJ1-3|TRBV6-2/TRBV6-3|-
CASSYSGQGNTIYF
TGTGCCAGCAGTTACTCGGGACAAGGAAACACCATATATTTT
>-|TRBJ1-2|TRBV3-1/TRBV3-2|-
CASSQAGALNYGYTF
TGTGCCAGCAGCCAAGCAGGGGCTCTGAACTATGGCTACACCTTC
>-|TRBJ1-1|TRBV7-9|-
CASSPTGNTEAFF
TGTGCCAGCAGTCCTACAGGGAACACTGAAGCTTTCTTT
>-|TRBJ1-5|TRBV2|TRBD1
CASTRAGGRMGNQPQHF
TGTGCCAGCACCAGAGCAGGGGGCAGAATGGGGAATCAGCCCCAGCATTTT
>-|TRBJ2-6|TRBV7-2|TRBD2
CASSLGLAGETGANVLTF
TGTGCCAGCAGTTTAGGACTAGCGGGAGAGACCGGGGCCAACGTCCTGACTTTC
>-|TRBJ1-5|TRBV19|-
CASSIVENQPQHF
TGTGCCAGTAGTATAGTGGAGAATCAGCCCCAGCATTTT
>-|TRBJ1-5|TRBV5-5|-
CASSPGVFGNQPQHF
TGTGCCAGCAGCCCAGGGGTTTTCGGCAATCAGCCCCAGCATTTT
>-|TRBJ2-3|TRBV7-9|TRBD2
CASSLLAGGRPTDTQYF
TGTGCCAGCAGCTTACTAGCGGGGGGCCGACCAACAGATACGCAGTATTTT
>-|TRBJ2-1|TRBV6-1|TRBD2
CASSELAATSSYNEQFF
TGTGCCAGCAGTGAACTAGCGGCAACTAGCTCCTACAATGAGCAGTTCTTC
>-|TRBJ1-4|TRBV27|TRBD1
CASSLSLQGAANEKLFF
TGTGCCAGCAGTTTATCGCTCCAGGGGGCAGCTAATGAAAAACTGTTTTTT
>once|TRBJ2-7|TRBV7-9|-
CASSFVADEQYF
TGTGCCAGCAGCTTTGTGGCCGACGAGCAGTACTTC
>-|TRBJ1-4|TRBV5-1|TRBD1
CASSLETPGTEQATNEKLFF
TGCGCCAGCAGCTTGGAAACTCCCGGGACAGAGCAGGCAACTAATGAAAAACTGTTTTTT
>-|TRBJ1-5|TRBV5-6|-
CASSLAGGSNQPQHF
TGTGCCAGCAGCTTGGCAGGAGGGAGCAATCAGCCCCAGCATTTT